A single T cell receptor beta chain is shown here with its context. Its target is unknown. This CDR3 has 16 residues. Trimming stripped 2 bases from V and 5 bases from J, with 19 bases between. Germline V lookup: CDR1 MNHEY, CDR2 SMNVEV (reference sequence). In the PCR, 60 Vbeta and 13 Jbeta primers were used. The table came from immunoSEQ multiplex PCR; TCRdb's copy has only in-frame clones and leaves some out. The sample lists approximately 270,000 clones, 80% seen once, with approximately 0.3% in the top ten. The data are from a study of cytomegalovirus exposure and HLA in healthy donors. Study-wide results and limits: A likely sequencing artifact accounted for one observed cluster of highly shared sequence variants.

The sequence was collected from a girl aged 2-10 years in good health and CMV-seronegative. Sequencing was carried out using PBMCs. The V and J genes are TRBV27 and TRBJ2-7; D uncertain. The CDR3, as DNA: TGTGCCAGCAGTTTAAATTCCCCCTCCTCCTTCCACGAGCAGTACTTC. Translating it yields CASSLNSPSSFHEQYF.